These T cell receptor beta chains were read from a single sample in a study of CD8+ T cells in alopecia areata. Data came from immunoSEQ multiplex PCR; TCRdb stores just in-frame clones and leaves some out. The data contain approximately 100,000 clones, under 45% of them singletons. The sequencing sample was made of CD4+ T cells sorted from blood. Receptors originate from a human donor with alopecia areata. CDR3s include the opening cysteine and the closing phenylalanine or tryptophan. The order of the fields is J gene, V gene, clone size, D gene, CDR3 DNA, CDR3 protein. The D gene is left open where the match is weak. Only part of the rows carry a size: once, few, many, or a class if the clone is expanded.

J gene: TRBJ2-5; V gene: TRBV29-1; clone size: NA; D gene: NA; CDR3 DNA: TGCAGCGTTGGTCGCAGTCAAGAGACCCAGTACTTC; CDR3 protein: CSVGRSQETQYF
J gene: TRBJ1-1; V gene: TRBV27; clone size: NA; D gene: TRBD1; CDR3 DNA: TGTGCCAGCAGTTTCCTGACAGGGGTCACTGAAGCTTTCTTT; CDR3 protein: CASSFLTGVTEAFF
J gene: TRBJ2-1; V gene: TRBV18; clone size: few; D gene: TRBD2; CDR3 DNA: TGTGCCAGCTCACCACCGAGCGGGGGTAATGAGCAGTTCTTC; CDR3 protein: CASSPPSGGNEQFF
J gene: TRBJ2-1; V gene: TRBV20-1; clone size: NA; D gene: NA; CDR3 DNA: TGCAGTGCCACCTGGGATGAGCAGTTCTTC; CDR3 protein: CSATWDEQFF
J gene: TRBJ2-2; V gene: TRBV29-1; clone size: few; D gene: NA; CDR3 DNA: TGCAGCGTAGGTGGGAGCAGGACCGGGGAGCTGTTTTTT; CDR3 protein: CSVGGSRTGELFF
J gene: TRBJ2-7; V gene: TRBV29-1; clone size: NA; D gene: NA; CDR3 DNA: TGCAGCGTCGACACGGAGGCGTCCTACGAGCAGTACTTC; CDR3 protein: CSVDTEASYEQYF
J gene: TRBJ2-5; V gene: TRBV28; clone size: NA; D gene: NA; CDR3 DNA: TGTGCCAGCAGTTTAGTCGGTTATCAAGAGAGCCAGTACTTC; CDR3 protein: CASSLVGYQESQYF
J gene: TRBJ2-1; V gene: TRBV29-1; clone size: few; D gene: TRBD1; CDR3 DNA: TGCAGCGCCGAAACCCGGGACAGGGGCTACAATGAGCAGTTCTTC; CDR3 protein: CSAETRDRGYNEQFF
J gene: TRBJ2-3; V gene: TRBV5-1; clone size: few; D gene: NA; CDR3 DNA: TGCGCCAGCAGCTTGGTTGACCCTAGCACAGATACGCAGTATTTT; CDR3 protein: CASSLVDPSTDTQYF
J gene: TRBJ2-5; V gene: TRBV29-1; clone size: NA; D gene: TRBD1; CDR3 DNA: TGCAGCGCCCCGGGACAGTCGCGGACCCAGTACTTC; CDR3 protein: CSAPGQSRTQYF
J gene: TRBJ2-3; V gene: TRBV7-2; clone size: few; D gene: NA; CDR3 DNA: TGTGCCAGCAGCTTAGGGGGCAGAGGGTTCACAGATACGCAGTATTTT; CDR3 protein: CASSLGGRGFTDTQYF
J gene: TRBJ2-7; V gene: TRBV18; clone size: NA; D gene: NA; CDR3 DNA: TGTGCCAGCTCACCCCCAGGCAGCTCCTCCTACGAGCAGTACTTC; CDR3 protein: CASSPPGSSSYEQYF
J gene: TRBJ2-7; V gene: TRBV7-2; clone size: few; D gene: TRBD2; CDR3 DNA: TGTGCCAGCAGCTTAGCGGCTAGCGGGGGAAGCGAGCAGTACTTC; CDR3 protein: CASSLAASGGSEQYF
J gene: TRBJ2-3; V gene: TRBV4-3; clone size: NA; D gene: NA; CDR3 DNA: TGCGCCAGCAGCCTTTTGGTGGGAGATACGCAGTATTTT; CDR3 protein: CASSLLVGDTQYF
J gene: TRBJ2-4; V gene: TRBV29-1; clone size: NA; D gene: TRBD1; CDR3 DNA: TGCAGCGCGTGGGGGACAGGGTGGAACATTCAGTACTTC; CDR3 protein: CSAWGTGWNIQYF
J gene: TRBJ1-1; V gene: TRBV29-1; clone size: NA; D gene: NA; CDR3 DNA: TGCAGCGTTGGTACGGCCCTGGGCACTGAAGCTTTCTTT; CDR3 protein: CSVGTALGTEAFF
J gene: TRBJ2-5; V gene: TRBV29-1; clone size: NA; D gene: NA; CDR3 DNA: TGCAGCGCTATTGGGGTGGGAGCGGAGACCCAGTACTTC; CDR3 protein: CSAIGVGAETQYF
J gene: TRBJ2-1; V gene: TRBV27; clone size: NA; D gene: NA; CDR3 DNA: TGTGCCAGCAGTTTATCGGTACCGCGGGTAGGTGAGCAGTTCTTC; CDR3 protein: CASSLSVPRVGEQFF
J gene: TRBJ2-7; V gene: TRBV19; clone size: NA; D gene: NA; CDR3 DNA: TGTGCCAGTAGTCCTACGTCGAGGATCCACGAGCAGTACTTC; CDR3 protein: CASSPTSRIHEQYF
J gene: TRBJ1-2; V gene: TRBV4-3; clone size: NA; D gene: NA; CDR3 DNA: TGCGCCAGCAGCCAAGATCGGAGTCGATATGGCTACACCTTC; CDR3 protein: CASSQDRSRYGYTF
J gene: TRBJ1-1; V gene: TRBV29-1; clone size: NA; D gene: TRBD1; CDR3 DNA: TGCAGCGGACGCCGGGACAGGCTAAACACTGAAGCTTTCTTT; CDR3 protein: CSGRRDRLNTEAFF
J gene: TRBJ2-7; V gene: TRBV25-1; clone size: NA; D gene: NA; CDR3 DNA: TGTGCCAGCAGTGAAGTTGGGTACGAGCAGTACTTC; CDR3 protein: CASSEVGYEQYF